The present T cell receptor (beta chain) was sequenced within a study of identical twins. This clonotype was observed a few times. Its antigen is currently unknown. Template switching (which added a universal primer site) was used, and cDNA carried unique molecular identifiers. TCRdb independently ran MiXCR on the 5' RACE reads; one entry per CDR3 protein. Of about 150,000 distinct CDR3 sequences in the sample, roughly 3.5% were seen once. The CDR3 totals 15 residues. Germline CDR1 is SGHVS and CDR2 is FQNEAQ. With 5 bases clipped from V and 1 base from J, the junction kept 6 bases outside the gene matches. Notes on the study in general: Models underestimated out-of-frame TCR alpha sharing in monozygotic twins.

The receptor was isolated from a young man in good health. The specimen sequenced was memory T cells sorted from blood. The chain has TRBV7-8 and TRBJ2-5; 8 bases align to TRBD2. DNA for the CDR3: TGTGCCAGCAGCCCTATCGGGAGGGCCCAAGAGACCCAGTACTTC. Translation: CASSPIGRAQETQYF.